Sequencing of this TCR beta chain was carried out in a study of CD8 T cells in ankylosing spondylitis (dated by TCRdb to about 2017). In the study overall: The study profiled T cell receptor beta repertoires in healthy donors and ankylosing spondylitis patients to find disease-linked TCR variants. The full study cohort comprised 25 or so ankylosing spondylitis patients and 85 to 120 healthy donors. Peripheral blood samples were taken, and synovial fluid was additionally collected from ankylosing spondylitis patients. The research as a whole found: Significant enrichment of the disease-linked clones was reported in matched synovial fluid samples from ankylosing spondylitis patients. Some TCR beta motif variants had previously been reported in synovial fluid and blood of reactive arthritis patients, which suggested common disease-initiation mechanisms. A TCR beta motif of about 8 highly homologous amino acid variants appeared characteristic of blood from ankylosing spondylitis patients. In peripheral blood, the disease-linked clones were found at relatively low frequencies and had a CD8+ phenotype.

The CDR3 contains 12 residues, cysteine and phenylalanine counted. Just the 36-base CDR3 DNA is kept, in frame starting at base 1. The germline V gene encodes CDR1 SGHTA and CDR2 FQGNSA. Deletion took 7 bases off V and 7 bases off J, with a span of 11 bases between the germline ends. Instrument used: Illumina HiSeq 2500. Quantitative 5'-RACE with molecular barcodes was the method used to prepare the TCR beta libraries. Processing in the source paper ran as follows. A new computational method, built on a probabilistic model of VDJ rearrangement, was used to identify disease-linked TCR variants. TCRdb reanalyzed the raw reads on its own, using fastp at Q25 for trimming and MiXCR for clone calling, and kept in-frame beta chains. One record per CDR3 amino acid sequence lists the most common genes and DNA. In this record, the V and J calls reflect TCRdb's handling and not the investigators' own analysis. This sample is represented by more than 400,000 distinct CDR3 sequences; about 5.2% of them were singletons. Of the sample, roughly 3.5% is held by the ten largest clones.

This clonotype was recorded a few times. What this receptor recognizes is not known. Per-base qualities were not stored, and no clone one base away is much larger. Material for sequencing was blood, either unsorted or a sorted T cell fraction (not recorded which). The source of this sequence is a male donor with ankylosing spondylitis. Here the chain combines TRBV7-2 and TRBJ2-1; perhaps TRBD1 is the D gene, with 5 bases matching. This receptor carries the CDR3 CASTYRSNEQFF. The sequence in DNA is TGTGCCAGCACGTACAGGTCAAATGAGCAGTTCTTC. The full variable domain, completed from the reference TRBV7-2 and TRBJ2-1 proteins outside the CDR3, reads GAGVSQSPSNKVTEKGKDVELRCDPISGHTALYWYRQSLGQGLEFLIYFQGNSAPDKSGLPSDRFSAERTGGSVSTLTIQRTQQEDSAVYLCASTYRSNEQFFGPGTRLTVL.